This paragraph covers one T cell receptor (beta chain) sequence. The target antigen is unknown. The source of the sample is a study of vaccination effects on CD4 cells after COVID-19. Study as a whole: After the second dose, samples were taken at median day 72.

Prior to sequencing, the ViraFEST assay stimulated PBMC with viral peptide pools, which expanded the antigen-specific CD4+ T cells. Cells that had been cultured for less than 13 days were the source of isolated CD4+ T cells. BNT162b2 vaccine or mRNA-1273 vaccine was given to participants in two doses. Vaccinated recipients, who were negative for nucleocapsid antibodies, had no history of SARS-CoV-2 infection. Germline loops: CDR1 KGHSH, CDR2 LQKENI. There are 14 residues in the CDR3. Between the trimmed V and J ends, which lost 1 base and 5 bases, there was a span of 9 bases. The method was immunoSEQ multiplex PCR; TCRdb's version includes in-frame clones alone and lacks a portion of them. The table lists about 48,000 clones, nearly 75% of them singletons.

The source is a human donor who received a COVID-19 vaccine. V is TRBV18 and J is TRBJ2-1; D is undetermined. Specimen: CD4+ T cells from PBMCs cultured with HCoV-OC43 spike peptides, collected after COVID-19 vaccination. Subset noted: HCoV-OC43 spike overlapping peptide pool stimulation. CDR3 amino acids: CASSPLSGDNEQFF. The CDR3 nucleotides are TGTGCCAGCTCACCACTGTCTGGGGACAATGAGCAGTTCTTC.